The 29 T cell receptor beta chains below were found in one sample sequenced in a study of Ad26.COV2.S vaccination and SARS-CoV-2 variants. Repertoires were generated with immunoSEQ multiplex PCR, while TCRdb's copy carries only in-frame clones and drops some. The table includes fewer than 800,000 clones, 80% to 90% detected once. Treatment: over 15 received Ad26.COV2.S at low or high dose, single or two shots; several received placebo; per-sample allocation not given. Sampling occurred on day 63 after the first vaccine or placebo injection. The material was peripheral blood, obtained in a trial of Ad26.COV2.S vaccine versus placebo. All receptors come from a person between 18 and 65 years old who received the Ad26.COV2.S COVID-19 vaccine or a placebo.

This sequence joins TRBV20-1 and TRBJ2-1; 13 nucleotides align to TRBD2. V lost 3 bases and J lost 14; bases outside the gene matches: 7. This CDR3 contains 13 residues. CDR1 and CDR2 from the germline V gene are DFQATT and SNEGSKA (reference sequence). The CDR3 loop reads CSASGLAGDQEFF. As DNA, the CDR3 is TGCAGTGCTAGTGGACTAGCGGGGGATCAGGAGTTCTTC.

The genes are TRBV11-2 and TRBJ1-1, with D hard to call. Germline V gene lookup returns CDR1 SGHAT and CDR2 FQNNGV. This CDR3 has 15 amino acids. Trimming left V 1 base short and J 2 bases short, with 11 bases between. The DNA of the CDR3 is TGTGCCAGCAGCTTAGTTAGGAGCGGAAACACTGAAGCTTTCTTT. Protein sequence: CASSLVRSGNTEAFF.

With regard to this clone: The same CDR3 is also encoded by other DNA sequences in this sample. The CDR3: CASSLLGGYGYTF. CDR3 DNA: TGTGCCAGCAGTTTATTAGGGGGATATGGCTACACCTTC. This chain connects TRBV27 to TRBJ1-2; a weak D match, TRBD1 (6 bases). CDR1 is MNHEY and CDR2 is SMNVEV in the germline V gene (reference sequence). The CDR3 extends over 13 amino acids. With 1 base removed from V and 5 bases from J, the gap between germline ends came to 8 bases.

The V gene is TRBV7-9, the J gene TRBJ2-1; 9 nucleotides agree with TRBD1. The CDR3 runs 15 residues. The germline V gene encodes CDR1 SEHNR and CDR2 FQNEAQ (reference sequence). J gave up 8 bases and V 3 bases, and 8 bases lay outside the gene matches. This CDR3 is CASSFRDRAWDEQFF. CDR3 nucleotide sequence: TGTGCCAGCAGCTTCCGGGACAGGGCCTGGGATGAGCAGTTCTTC. Filled out from reference TRBV7-9 and TRBJ2-1, the complete variable domain reads DTGVSQNPRHKITKRGQNVTFRCDPISEHNRLYWYRQTLGQGPEFLTYFQNEAQLEKSRLLSDRFSAERPKGSFSTLEIQRTEQGDSAMYLCASSFRDRAWDEQFFGPGTRLTVL.

This chain links TRBV4-2 with TRBJ2-5; 10 nucleotides match TRBD2. The trim removed 5 bases at V and 0 bases at J, leaving 3 bases unmatched. This CDR3 region has 15 residues. Germline V gene lookup returns CDR1 LGHNA and CDR2 YNFKEQ. CDR3 residues: CASSWTSGDQETQYF. The CDR3 region has the DNA TGTGCCAGCAGCTGGACTAGCGGTGACCAAGAGACCCAGTACTTC.

V usage is TRBV5-1 and J usage is TRBJ2-1; no clear D. CDR1 and CDR2 (germline): SGHRS, YFSETQ. This CDR3 contains 11 residues. Trimming removed 0 bases from V and 8 bases from J, with 3 bases in between. This chain's CDR3 is CASSLAYEQFF. As DNA, the CDR3 is TGCGCCAGCAGCTTGGCCTATGAGCAGTTCTTC. The variable domain in full, completed from reference TRBV5-1 and TRBJ2-1, reads KAGVTQTPRYLIKTRGQQVTLSCSPISGHRSVSWYQQTPGQGLQFLFEYFSETQRNKGNFPGRFSGRQFSNSRSEMNVSTLELGDSALYLCASSLAYEQFFGPGTRLTVL.

This clone is a singleton in its sample. CDR3 region: CASSQEGQGTPPLHF. CDR3 bases: TGTGCCAGCAGCCAAGAGGGACAGGGGACACCACCCCTCCACTTT. The chain carries TRBV4-2 and TRBJ1-6; 10 bases fit TRBD1. The ends lost 0 bases at V and 11 bases at J; junction bases unmatched: 4. The CDR3 sequence is 15 residues long. Germline assignment: CDR1 LGHNA and CDR2 YNFKEQ.

The rearrangement uses TRBV19 and TRBJ2-1; 10 bases map to TRBD1. This CDR3 has 15 residues. With 7 bases clipped from V and 8 bases from J, the junction kept 11 bases outside the gene matches. Germline loops: CDR1 LNHDA, CDR2 SQIVND (reference sequence). The CDR3 region is CASIGPGQGRDEQFF. In DNA, the CDR3 is TGTGCCAGTATCGGGCCGGGACAGGGGAGGGATGAGCAGTTCTTC.

V gene TRBV11-2 combines with J gene TRBJ2-1; 8 bases line up with TRBD2. Germline V gene sequence: CDR1 SGHAT, CDR2 FQNNGV. The J segment lost 8 bases and the V segment lost 1 base, leaving 10 bases of the junction unmatched. The CDR3 totals 16 residues. This CDR3 reads CASSLGAGTSIDEQFF. The CDR3 DNA follows: TGTGCCAGCAGCTTAGGGGCCGGGACTAGTATCGATGAGCAGTTCTTC.

This clone was recorded only once. The rearrangement uses TRBV15 and TRBJ2-5; possibly TRBD1 for D (5 bases). Germline V gene lookup returns CDR1 LNHNV and CDR2 YYDKDF (reference sequence). The CDR3 covers 14 residues. Trimming removed 0 bases at V and 1 base at J, with 6 bases between. This CDR3 reads CATSRDQGQETQYF. CDR3 nucleotide sequence: TGTGCCACCAGCAGAGATCAGGGCCAAGAGACCCAGTACTTC.

This clone was observed a single time. In DNA form, the CDR3 reads TGTGCCAGCAACCTCTCCCGGGGCCCCTACGAGCAGTACTTC. It is translated as CASNLSRGPYEQYF. This rearrangement joins TRBV2 to TRBJ2-7; D may correspond to TRBD1 or TRBD2 (5 bases each). V gave up 7 bases and J gave up 2 bases, with 15 bases separating them. CDR1 and CDR2 from the germline V gene are SNHLY and FYNNEI. This CDR3 comprises 14 residues.

The CDR3 reads CASSPGSVDTQYF. The CDR3, as DNA: TGTGCCAGCTCACCAGGGTCCGTGGATACGCAGTATTTT. The chain is built from TRBV18 and TRBJ2-3; no definite D call. V lost 2 bases, J lost 6 bases, and 9 bases lay in between. The CDR3 sequence is 13 residues long. Germline CDR1 is KGHSH and CDR2 is LQKENI.

The chain has TRBV11-2 and TRBJ2-3; tentatively, D is TRBD2 (6 bases). This CDR3 region has 16 residues. Per germline, CDR1 SGHAT and CDR2 FQNNGV. V lost 2 bases to trimming and J lost 5 bases, with 17 bases between them. CDR3 in DNA: TGTGCCAGCAGCTTAAACGGGGCTAGCGTTCAAGATACGCAGTATTTT. This translates into CASSLNGASVQDTQYF. The variable domain in full, completed from reference TRBV11-2 and TRBJ2-3, reads EAGVAQSPRYKIIEKRQSVAFWCNPISGHATLYWYQQILGQGPKLLIQFQNNGVVDDSQLPKDRFSAERLKGVDSTLKIQPAKLEDSAVYLCASSLNGASVQDTQYFGPGTRLTVL.

This chain joins TRBV6-4 and TRBJ2-2; D call uncertain. Trimming removed 5 bases from V and 3 bases from J, with 7 bases in between. The CDR3 runs to 13 residues. Germline assignment: CDR1 MRHNA and CDR2 SNTAGT. CDR3 region: CASSLADTGELFF. The CDR3 DNA follows: TGTGCCAGCAGTTTAGCCGACACCGGGGAGCTGTTTTTT.

This sequence joins TRBV11-2 and TRBJ2-7; the D gene could be TRBD1 or TRBD2 (5 bases each). V gave up 2 bases and J gave up 2 bases, with 7 bases separating them. This CDR3 region has 13 residues. Germline values: CDR1 SGHAT, CDR2 FQNNGV. CDR3 in DNA: TGTGCCAGCAGCTTAAGGGACGCCTACGAGCAGTACTTC. As protein: CASSLRDAYEQYF.

The J gene is TRBJ2-1, the V gene TRBV25-1, with 12 bases identical to TRBD1. The CDR3 spans 15 residues. The V and J ends lost 3 bases and 8 bases, in that order; junction bases with no gene match: 5. From germline, CDR1 is MGHDK and CDR2 SYGVNS. The CDR3 nucleotides are TGTGCCAGCAGTGAGGGGACAGGGGGCTTTTATGAGCAGTTCTTC. Its protein is CASSEGTGGFYEQFF.

Turning to this clone: The sample has other DNA sequences that encode this CDR3 too. The V and J genes are TRBV10-3 and TRBJ2-7; the match to TRBD1 covers 7 bases. The V gene's germline CDR1 is ENHRY and CDR2 SYGVKD. This CDR3 spans 15 amino acids. The J segment lost 1 base and the V segment lost 0 bases, leaving 3 bases of the junction unmatched. In DNA form, the CDR3 reads TGTGCCATCAGTGAGTCGGCAGGGGGATCCTACGAGCAGTACTTC. It specifies CAISESAGGSYEQYF.

This chain links TRBV5-1 with TRBJ2-1; no reliable D call. This CDR3 has 14 amino acids. CDR1 is SGHRS, CDR2 YFSETQ, per germline. V dropped 1 base and J dropped 6 bases, with 11 bases sitting between them. The CDR3 spells CASSLRSFPNEQFF. In nucleotides, the CDR3 is TGCGCCAGCAGCTTGAGATCATTCCCCAATGAGCAGTTCTTC. The entire variable domain, with the rest obtained from reference TRBV5-1 and TRBJ2-1, is as follows: KAGVTQTPRYLIKTRGQQVTLSCSPISGHRSVSWYQQTPGQGLQFLFEYFSETQRNKGNFPGRFSGRQFSNSRSEMNVSTLELGDSALYLCASSLRSFPNEQFFGPGTRLTVL.

In DNA, the CDR3 is TGTGCCAGCAGTCCAAGGGATGTAAACTATGGCTACACCTTC. Its translation: CASSPRDVNYGYTF. V usage is TRBV6-5 and J usage is TRBJ1-2, with no clear D. CDR1 MNHEY and CDR2 SVGAGI come from the germline V gene. CDR3 length equals 14 residues. V was cut by 5 bases and J by 2 bases, with 12 bases left in between.

This chain connects TRBV6-2 or TRBV6-3 to TRBJ2-7; no firm D call. V was pared by 2 bases and J by 5 bases, with 13 bases between. The CDR3 is made up of 14 amino acids. Germline CDR1 and CDR2: MNHEY and SVGEGT. The DNA of the CDR3 is TGTGCCAGCAGTTACGCCCCCGACCCCCACGAGCAGTACTTC. Its protein product is CASSYAPDPHEQYF.

The J gene is TRBJ2-7, the V gene TRBV5-1; D remains ambiguous. V shed 5 bases and J shed 2 bases, with 17 bases lying between them. This CDR3 has 15 residues. Germline CDR1 and CDR2: SGHRS and YFSETQ. CDR3 nucleotides: TGCGCCAGCAGGTGGGCGGCCAGCGCAACCTACGAGCAGTACTTC. Its translation is CASRWAASATYEQYF.

The genes are TRBV6-5 and TRBJ1-4; D perhaps matches TRBD1 (5 bases). Germline values: CDR1 MNHEY, CDR2 SVGAGI. This CDR3 has 16 residues. V was trimmed by 2 bases and J by 0 bases, leaving 10 bases between them. The CDR3 coding sequence is TGTGCCAGCAGTTACCAATGGGGACCAACTAATGAAAAACTGTTTTTT. Protein sequence: CASSYQWGPTNEKLFF.

J is TRBJ2-1 and V is TRBV13; D not certain. CDR3 length equals 12 residues. Germline V gives CDR1 PRHDT, CDR2 FYEKMQ (reference sequence). With 5 bases removed from V and 12 bases from J, the gap between germline ends came to 14 bases. The CDR3 DNA reads as TGTGCCAGCAGCCCCGCAGCCCGGCGGCAGTTCTTC. Protein product: CASSPAARRQFF.

The rearrangement links TRBV12-5 to TRBJ2-5; a weak D match, TRBD1 (5 bases). Germline CDR1 and CDR2: LGHNT and FRNRAP. CDR3 length equals 13 residues. The V and J ends lost 5 bases and 7 bases respectively, with 14 bases between them. For the CDR3, the DNA is TGTGCTAGTGGTGCCGACAGCCTTGGGACCCAGTACTTC. Translating it yields CASGADSLGTQYF.

This clone was observed a few times. This chain links TRBV6-6 with TRBJ2-1; D perhaps matches TRBD2 (5 bases). Trimming took off 6 bases at V and 0 bases at J, with 6 bases between the two ends. Germline CDR1 is MNHNY and CDR2 is SVGAGI (reference sequence). The CDR3 has 13 amino acids. CDR3 region: CASRGSSYNEQFF. In DNA form, the CDR3 reads TGTGCCAGCAGGGGGAGCTCCTACAATGAGCAGTTCTTC.

This clone showed up just once. The V call is TRBV6-5, the J call TRBJ1-1, with D unclear. CDR3 length: 14 amino acids. V lost 6 bases, J lost 11 bases, and 22 bases lay in between. Germline-derived CDR1 and CDR2 are MNHEY and SVGAGI. DNA of the CDR3: TGTGCCAGCAGCCCCAATCGGGGTACTACGGGGGCTTTCTTT. Amino acid sequence: CASSPNRGTTGAFF.

The gene calls are TRBV19 and TRBJ1-2, with D hard to call. The CDR3 spans 13 residues. CDR1 and CDR2 from the germline V gene are LNHDA and SQIVND (reference sequence). The V and J ends lost 3 bases and 6 bases respectively, with 11 bases between them. CDR3: CASSIGAQNGYTF. In nucleotides, the CDR3 is TGTGCCAGTAGTATCGGAGCCCAAAATGGCTACACCTTC.

The V call is TRBV7-2, the J call TRBJ2-1, with D perhaps TRBD2 (6 bases). The V gene's germline CDR1 is SGHTA and CDR2 FQGNSA. Trimming removed 6 bases at V and 8 bases at J, with 17 bases between. The CDR3 contains 14 residues. The CDR3 here is CASRPPGRGYEQFF. Here the CDR3 DNA reads TGTGCCAGCAGACCGCCTGGGCGGGGCTATGAGCAGTTCTTC.

This sequence joins TRBV18 and TRBJ2-2; D is unclear. CDR3 length equals 16 residues. V shed 3 bases and J shed 0 bases, with 11 bases lying between them. CDR1 is KGHSH and CDR2 is LQKENI in the germline V gene. CDR3 sequence: CASSPVTGTNTGELFF. Here the CDR3 DNA reads TGTGCCAGCTCACCGGTGACCGGAACGAACACCGGGGAGCTGTTTTTT.